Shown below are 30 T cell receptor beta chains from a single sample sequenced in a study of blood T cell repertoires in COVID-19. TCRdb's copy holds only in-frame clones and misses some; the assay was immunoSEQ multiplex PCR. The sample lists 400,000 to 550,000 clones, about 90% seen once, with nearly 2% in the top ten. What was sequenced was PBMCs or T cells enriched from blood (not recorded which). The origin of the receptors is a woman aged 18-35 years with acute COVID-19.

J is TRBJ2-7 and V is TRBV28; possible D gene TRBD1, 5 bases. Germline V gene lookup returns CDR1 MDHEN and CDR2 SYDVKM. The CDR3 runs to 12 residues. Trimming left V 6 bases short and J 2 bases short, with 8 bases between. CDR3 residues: CASSQDTYEQYF. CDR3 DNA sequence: TGTGCCAGCAGCCAGGACACCTACGAGCAGTACTTC.

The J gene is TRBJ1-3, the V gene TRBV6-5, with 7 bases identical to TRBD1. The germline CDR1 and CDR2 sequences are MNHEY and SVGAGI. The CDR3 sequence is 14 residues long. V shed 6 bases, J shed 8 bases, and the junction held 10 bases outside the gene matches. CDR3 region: CASRPPGQPYTIYF. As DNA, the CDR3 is TGTGCCAGCAGACCTCCGGGACAGCCTTACACCATATATTTT.

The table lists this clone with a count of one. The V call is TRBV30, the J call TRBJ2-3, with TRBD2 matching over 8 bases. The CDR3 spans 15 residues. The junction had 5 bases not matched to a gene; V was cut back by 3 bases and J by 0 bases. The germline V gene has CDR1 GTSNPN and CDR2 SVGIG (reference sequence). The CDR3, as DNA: TGTGCCTGGAGCGGGGCGGGGGGCAGCACAGATACGCAGTATTTT. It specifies CAWSGAGGSTDTQYF. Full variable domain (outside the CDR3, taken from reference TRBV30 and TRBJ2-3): SQTIHQWPATLVQPVGSPLSLECTVEGTSNPNLYWYRQAAGRGLQLLFYSVGIGQISSEVPQNLSASRPQDRQFILSSKKLLLSDSGFYLCAWSGAGGSTDTQYFGPGTRLTVL.

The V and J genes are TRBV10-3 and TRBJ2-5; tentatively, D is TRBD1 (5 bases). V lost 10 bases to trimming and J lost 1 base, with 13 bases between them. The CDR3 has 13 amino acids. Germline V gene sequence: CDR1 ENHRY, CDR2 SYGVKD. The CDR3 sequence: CATDSGPQETQYF. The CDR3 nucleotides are TGTGCCACCGATTCAGGGCCCCAAGAGACCCAGTACTTC.

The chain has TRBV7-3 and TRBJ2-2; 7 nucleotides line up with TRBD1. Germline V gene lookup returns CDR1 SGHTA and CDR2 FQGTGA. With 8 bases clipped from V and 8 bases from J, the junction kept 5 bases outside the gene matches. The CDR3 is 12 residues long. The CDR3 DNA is TGTGCCAGCTCCAGGGGGTCGGGGGAGCTGTTTTTT. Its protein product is CASSRGSGELFF.

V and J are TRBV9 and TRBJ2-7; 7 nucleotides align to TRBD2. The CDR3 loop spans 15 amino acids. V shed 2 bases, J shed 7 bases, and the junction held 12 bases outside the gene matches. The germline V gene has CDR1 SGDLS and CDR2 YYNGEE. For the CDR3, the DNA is TGTGCCAGCAGCGTCAGCGGGACTGCCAGTGAAGAGCAGTACTTC. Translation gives CASSVSGTASEEQYF.

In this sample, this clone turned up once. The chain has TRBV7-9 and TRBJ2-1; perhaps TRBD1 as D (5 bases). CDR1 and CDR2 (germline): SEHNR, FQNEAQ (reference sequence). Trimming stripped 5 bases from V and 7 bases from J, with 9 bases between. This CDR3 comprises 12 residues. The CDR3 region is CASSLRGNEQFF. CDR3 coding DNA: TGTGCCAGCAGCCTTAGGGGTAATGAGCAGTTCTTC.

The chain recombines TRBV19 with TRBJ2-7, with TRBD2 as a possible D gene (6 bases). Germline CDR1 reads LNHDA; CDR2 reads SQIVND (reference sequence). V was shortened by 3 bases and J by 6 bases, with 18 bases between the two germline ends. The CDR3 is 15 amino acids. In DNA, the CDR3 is TGTGCCAGTAGTATGACGGGTAGTGGAGGGCGCGAGCAGTACTTC. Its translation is CASSMTGSGGREQYF.

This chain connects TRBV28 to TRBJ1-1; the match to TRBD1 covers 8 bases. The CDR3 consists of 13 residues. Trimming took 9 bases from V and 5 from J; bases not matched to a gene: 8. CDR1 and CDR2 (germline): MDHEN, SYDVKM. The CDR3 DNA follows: TGTGCCAGTCCCGGACAGGGTAGTACTGAAGCTTTCTTT. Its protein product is CASPGQGSTEAFF. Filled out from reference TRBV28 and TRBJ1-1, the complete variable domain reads DVKVTQSSRYLVKRTGEKVFLECVQDMDHENMFWYRQDPGLGLRLIYFSYDVKMKEKGDIPEGYSVSREKKERFSLILESASTNQTSMYLCASPGQGSTEAFFGQGTRLTVV.

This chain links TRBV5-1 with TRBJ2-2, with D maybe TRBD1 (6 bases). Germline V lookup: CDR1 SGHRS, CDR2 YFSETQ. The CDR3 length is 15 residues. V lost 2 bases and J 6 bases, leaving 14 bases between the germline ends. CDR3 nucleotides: TGCGCCAGCAGCTTCGCCAGGGGCCGGCCCGGGGAGCTGTTTTTT. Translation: CASSFARGRPGELFF. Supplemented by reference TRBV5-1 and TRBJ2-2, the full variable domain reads KAGVTQTPRYLIKTRGQQVTLSCSPISGHRSVSWYQQTPGQGLQFLFEYFSETQRNKGNFPGRFSGRQFSNSRSEMNVSTLELGDSALYLCASSFARGRPGELFFGEGSRLTVL.

The CDR3: CASSVGQGSNEKLFF. CDR3 coding DNA: TGTGCCAGCAGCGTGGGACAGGGCTCTAATGAAAAACTGTTTTTT. This sequence joins TRBV9 and TRBJ1-4; 9 bases align to TRBD1. This CDR3 is 15 amino acids long. The V segment lost 2 bases and the J segment 3 bases; nucleotides outside the gene matches: 2. CDR1 and CDR2 (germline): SGDLS, YYNGEE.

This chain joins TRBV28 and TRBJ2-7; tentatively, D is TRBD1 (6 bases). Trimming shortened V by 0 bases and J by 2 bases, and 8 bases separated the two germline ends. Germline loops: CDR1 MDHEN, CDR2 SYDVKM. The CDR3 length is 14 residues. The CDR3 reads CASSLWGTTYEQYF. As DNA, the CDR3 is TGTGCCAGCAGTTTATGGGGGACAACCTACGAGCAGTACTTC.

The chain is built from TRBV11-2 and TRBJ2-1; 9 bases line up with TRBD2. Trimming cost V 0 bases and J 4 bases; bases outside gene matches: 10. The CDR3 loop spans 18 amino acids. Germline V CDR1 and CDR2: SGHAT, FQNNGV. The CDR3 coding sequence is TGTGCCAGCAGCTTAGATCTAGGAACTAGCGGGTCTTACAATGAGCAGTTCTTC. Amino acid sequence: CASSLDLGTSGSYNEQFF.

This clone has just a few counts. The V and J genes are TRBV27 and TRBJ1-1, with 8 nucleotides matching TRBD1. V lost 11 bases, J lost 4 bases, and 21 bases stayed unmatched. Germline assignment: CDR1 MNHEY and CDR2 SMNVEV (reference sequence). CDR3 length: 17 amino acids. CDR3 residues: CACGGGRGRFGVTEAFF. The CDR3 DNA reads TGTGCCTGTGGAGGCGGCAGGGGGCGTTTTGGGGTCACTGAAGCTTTCTTT.

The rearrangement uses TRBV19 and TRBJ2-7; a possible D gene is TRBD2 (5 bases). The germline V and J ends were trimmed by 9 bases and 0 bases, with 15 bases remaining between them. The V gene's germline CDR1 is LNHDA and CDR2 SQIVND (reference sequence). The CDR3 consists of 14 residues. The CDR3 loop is CARHGECYSYEQYF. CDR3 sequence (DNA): TGTGCCAGGCACGGGGAGTGTTACTCCTACGAGCAGTACTTC.

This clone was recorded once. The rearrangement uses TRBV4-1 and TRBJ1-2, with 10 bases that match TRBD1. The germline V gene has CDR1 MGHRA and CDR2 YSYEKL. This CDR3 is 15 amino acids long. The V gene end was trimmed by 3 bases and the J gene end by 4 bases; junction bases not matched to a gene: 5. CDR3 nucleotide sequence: TGCGCCAGCAGCCACCCCCGGGACAGGGGCTATGGCTACACCTTC. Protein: CASSHPRDRGYGYTF.

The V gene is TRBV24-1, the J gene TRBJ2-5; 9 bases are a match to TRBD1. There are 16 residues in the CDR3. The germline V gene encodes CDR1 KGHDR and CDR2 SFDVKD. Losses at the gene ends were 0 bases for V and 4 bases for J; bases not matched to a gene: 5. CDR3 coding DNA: TGTGCCACCAGTGATTTGCCGGAGGACAGGGGAGAGACCCAGTACTTC. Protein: CATSDLPEDRGETQYF.

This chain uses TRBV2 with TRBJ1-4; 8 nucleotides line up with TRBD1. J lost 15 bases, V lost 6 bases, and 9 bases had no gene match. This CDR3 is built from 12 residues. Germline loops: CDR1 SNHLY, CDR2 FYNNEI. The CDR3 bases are TGTGCCAGCAGATTGGACAGGGACGGAGTGTTTTTT. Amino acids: CASRLDRDGVFF.

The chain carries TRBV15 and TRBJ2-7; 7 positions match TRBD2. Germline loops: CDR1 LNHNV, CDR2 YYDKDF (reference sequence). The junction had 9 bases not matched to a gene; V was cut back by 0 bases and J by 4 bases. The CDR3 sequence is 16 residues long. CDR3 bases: TGTGCCACCAGCAGAGATCAGAATAGCGGGTCGTACGAGCAGTACTTC. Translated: CATSRDQNSGSYEQYF. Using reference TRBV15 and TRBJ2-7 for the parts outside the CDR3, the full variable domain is DAMVIQNPRYQVTQFGKPVTLSCSQTLNHNVMYWYQQKSSQAPKLLFHYYDKDFNNEADTPDNFQSRRPNTSFCFLDIRSPGLGDTAMYLCATSRDQNSGSYEQYFGPGTRLTVT.

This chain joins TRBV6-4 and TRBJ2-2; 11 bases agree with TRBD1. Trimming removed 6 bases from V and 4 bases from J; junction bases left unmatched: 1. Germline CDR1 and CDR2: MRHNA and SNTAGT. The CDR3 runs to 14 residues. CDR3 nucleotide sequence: TGTGCCAGCAGAGGGACAGGGGGCACCGGGGAGCTGTTTTTT. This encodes CASRGTGGTGELFF.

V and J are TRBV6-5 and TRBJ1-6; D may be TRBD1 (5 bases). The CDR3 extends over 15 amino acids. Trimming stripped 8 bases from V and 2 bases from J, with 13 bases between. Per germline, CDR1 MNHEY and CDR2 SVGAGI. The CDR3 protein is CASERTRAYNSPLHF. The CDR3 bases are TGTGCCAGCGAGAGGACCAGGGCCTATAATTCACCCCTCCACTTT.

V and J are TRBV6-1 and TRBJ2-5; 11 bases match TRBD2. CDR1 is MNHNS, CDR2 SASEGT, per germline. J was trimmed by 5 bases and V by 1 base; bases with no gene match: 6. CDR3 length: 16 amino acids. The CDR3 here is CASSEVLAGGRETQYF. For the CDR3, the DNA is TGTGCCAGCAGTGAAGTCCTAGCGGGAGGTAGGGAGACCCAGTACTTC.

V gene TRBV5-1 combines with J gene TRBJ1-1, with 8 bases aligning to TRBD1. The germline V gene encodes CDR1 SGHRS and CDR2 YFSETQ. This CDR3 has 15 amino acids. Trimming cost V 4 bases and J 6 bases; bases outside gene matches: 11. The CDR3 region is CASSPDMGTGSEAFF. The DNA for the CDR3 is TGCGCCAGCAGCCCCGACATGGGGACAGGTTCTGAAGCTTTCTTT. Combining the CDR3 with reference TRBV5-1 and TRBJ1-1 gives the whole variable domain KAGVTQTPRYLIKTRGQQVTLSCSPISGHRSVSWYQQTPGQGLQFLFEYFSETQRNKGNFPGRFSGRQFSNSRSEMNVSTLELGDSALYLCASSPDMGTGSEAFFGQGTRLTVV.

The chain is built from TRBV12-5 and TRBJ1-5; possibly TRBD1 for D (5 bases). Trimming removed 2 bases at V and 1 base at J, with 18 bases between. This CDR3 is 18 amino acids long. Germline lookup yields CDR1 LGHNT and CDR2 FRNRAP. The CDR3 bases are TGTGCTAGTGGTTTGTTCGGAGTCAGGGAAAAAAGCAATCAGCCCCAGCATTTT. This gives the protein CASGLFGVREKSNQPQHF. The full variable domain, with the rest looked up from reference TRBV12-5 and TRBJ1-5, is DARVTQTPRHKVTEMGQEVTMRCQPILGHNTVFWYRQTMMQGLELLAYFRNRAPLDDSGMPKDRFSAEMPDATLATLKIQPSEPRDSAVYFCASGLFGVREKSNQPQHFGDGTRLSIL.

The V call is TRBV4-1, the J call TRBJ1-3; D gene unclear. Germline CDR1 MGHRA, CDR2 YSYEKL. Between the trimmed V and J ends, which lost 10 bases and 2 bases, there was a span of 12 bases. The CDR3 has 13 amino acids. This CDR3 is CATSQLTGNTIYF. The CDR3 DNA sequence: TGCGCCACCTCTCAGTTGACTGGAAACACCATATATTTT.

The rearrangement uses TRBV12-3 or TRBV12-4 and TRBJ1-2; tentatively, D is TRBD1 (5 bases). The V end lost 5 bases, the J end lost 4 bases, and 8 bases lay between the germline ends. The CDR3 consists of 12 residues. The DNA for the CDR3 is TGTGCCAGCAGTCGACAGTTCTATGGCTACACCTTC. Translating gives CASSRQFYGYTF.

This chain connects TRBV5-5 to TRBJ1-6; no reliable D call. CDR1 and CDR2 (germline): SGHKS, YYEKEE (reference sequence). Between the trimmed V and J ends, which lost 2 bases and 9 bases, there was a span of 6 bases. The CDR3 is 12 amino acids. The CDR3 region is CASSLGASPLHF. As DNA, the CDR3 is TGTGCCAGCAGCTTAGGAGCTTCACCCCTCCACTTT.

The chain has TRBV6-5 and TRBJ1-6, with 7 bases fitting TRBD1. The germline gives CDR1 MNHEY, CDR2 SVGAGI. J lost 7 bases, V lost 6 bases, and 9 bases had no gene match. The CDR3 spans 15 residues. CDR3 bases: TGTGCCAGCAGGCCGCCGGGACAGCTAAATTCACCCCTCCACTTT. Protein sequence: CASRPPGQLNSPLHF.

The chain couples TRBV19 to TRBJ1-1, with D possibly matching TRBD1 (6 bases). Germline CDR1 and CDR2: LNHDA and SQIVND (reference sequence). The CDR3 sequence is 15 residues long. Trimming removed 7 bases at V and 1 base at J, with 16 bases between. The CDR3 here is CASKRAGRGNTEAFF. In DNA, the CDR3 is TGTGCCAGTAAAAGGGCTGGCAGGGGGAACACTGAAGCTTTCTTT.

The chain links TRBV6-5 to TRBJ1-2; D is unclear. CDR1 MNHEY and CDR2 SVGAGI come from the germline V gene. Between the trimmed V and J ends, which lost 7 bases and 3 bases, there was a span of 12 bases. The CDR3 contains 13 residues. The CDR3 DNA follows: TGTGCCAGCACCCCAGGTTCTTACTATGGCTACACCTTC. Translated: CASTPGSYYGYTF.